One TCR beta chain is described in this entry. This clonotype was seen at least ten times. Its antigen has not been determined. No base quality information exists; no much larger clone differs at one position. This specimen belongs to a study of T-cell reconstitution after alpha-beta-depleted transplantation in children (dated by TCRdb to about 2016). For the wider study: The study quantitatively tracked T-cell immune reconstitution after TCRalphabeta/CD19-depleted allogeneic hematopoietic cell transplantation in children using TCR repertoire profiling.

Beyond this particular receptor, the publication reports: Hyperexpanded clone frequencies declined over subsequent months; after one year, T-cell counts and TCRbeta diversity were mostly attributed to newly produced T cells. Apparently early alphabetaT-cell count recovery about two months after transplant reportedly relied on only several hundred rapidly expanded clones derived from non-depleted graft cells. The high TCRbeta diversity at day 60 in some patients was ascribed to recipient T cells and intrathymic progenitors that had survived conditioning.

The method was PCR. The sequencer listed for this sample is Illumina HiSeq 2500. To normalize quantification of the TCRbeta repertoire, the TCR libraries were built with molecular barcoding that relied on unique molecular identifiers. The raw public data were reprocessed by TCRdb itself: fastp quality trimming at Q25, MiXCR clonotype calling, in-frame beta chains only. Entries are consolidated by CDR3 protein sequence, retaining the most common genes and DNA. The sample table records tens of thousands of distinct CDR3 sequences; around 6.3% of these occur just once. The ten largest clones add up to roughly 7% of the sample. The sample's treatment or condition label, decoded: allogeneic hematopoietic cell transplantation with graft depleted of TCRalphabeta T cells and CD19 B cells. Transplant recipients were children who received TCRalphabeta/CD19-depleted allogeneic hematopoietic cell grafts. Based on the germline V gene, the CDR1 and CDR2 sequences are SGDLS and YYNGEE. Spanning cysteine to phenylalanine, the CDR3 consists of 14 amino acids. CDR3 DNA is the only sequence kept; it has 42 bases, read in frame from the first base. Cut back by 0 bases and 5 bases, the V and J ends lie 12 bases apart.

The material sequenced was PBMCs, mostly from graft donor cells, taken 180 days after TCRalphabeta/CD19-depleted stem cell transplant. The chain is assembled from TRBV9 and TRBJ2-7, with the D gene tentatively TRBD1 or TRBD2, based on 5 matching bases in each. The source of this sequence is a male patient between 10 and 17 years old who had a stem cell transplant for acute myeloid leukemia, so the T cells may come from the graft donor. CDR3 sequence: CASSVDAGRNEQYF. The DNA sequence reads TGTGCCAGCAGCGTAGATGCAGGGAGAAACGAGCAGTACTTC.